This TCR beta chain was captured in a study of blood T cells in healthy people across ages. Study conclusions and caveats: The authors considered diversity estimates from one million T cells to be underestimates. Long-lived donors exceeded aged donors in naive CD4+ cells and diversity. The recorded TCR beta diversity per million T cells decreased in a roughly linear manner with age.

A J-beta primer mix and a sample-barcoded 5' primer were used in a second PCR of roughly 6 to 12 cycles. TCRdb itself ran the 5' RACE reads through MiXCR, one entry per CDR3 protein. This sample has roughly 700,000 distinct CDR3 sequences, with 45% to 50% found just once. To note about this clonotype: Its antigen remains unknown.

Every donor provided 8.5 to 10 milliliters of peripheral blood. CDR1 is SGHRS and CDR2 is YFSETQ in the germline V gene. CDR3 length equals 16 residues. V shed 3 bases and J 6 bases; nucleotides not matched to a gene: 8. The sequenced sample consisted of blood. The chain couples TRBV5-1 to TRBJ1-4, with 10 bases fitting TRBD1. The sequence derives from an older woman in good health. CDR3 region: CASSWLGTGEDEKLFF. CDR3 nucleotides: TGCGCCAGCAGCTGGCTCGGGACAGGGGAAGATGAAAAACTGTTTTTT.